The present T cell receptor (beta chain) was sequenced within a study of CD8 T cells in Susac syndrome. Findings and limits, study-wide: The TCR sequencing and HLA analysis in the study involved a relatively small number of individuals, as the study acknowledged.

When the RNA was reverse transcribed, random hexamers were used with an input of roughly 0.5 to 1 ug. One entry per CDR3 protein results from TCRdb running MiXCR on the immunoSEQ multiplex PCR reads. This table has some 76,000 distinct CDR3 sequences, about 91% appearing once. On this clonotype itself: The antigen is not known.

V lost 6 bases and J lost 3, with 11 bases in between. Looked up from germline, CDR1 is MNHEY and CDR2 is SMNVEV (reference sequence). The CDR3 contains 14 residues. TEMRA cells were enriched by FACS, while CD8+ and CD4+ T cells were obtained through a negative isolation that was performed magnetically. The receptor comes from a human donor with multiple sclerosis. The material sequenced was CD8+ T cells from PBMCs. This sequence joins TRBV27 and TRBJ2-2; D not certain. CDR3 DNA: TGTGCCAGCAGCTCCGACGGGCACACCGGGGAGCTGTTTTTT. Its translation is CASSSDGHTGELFF.